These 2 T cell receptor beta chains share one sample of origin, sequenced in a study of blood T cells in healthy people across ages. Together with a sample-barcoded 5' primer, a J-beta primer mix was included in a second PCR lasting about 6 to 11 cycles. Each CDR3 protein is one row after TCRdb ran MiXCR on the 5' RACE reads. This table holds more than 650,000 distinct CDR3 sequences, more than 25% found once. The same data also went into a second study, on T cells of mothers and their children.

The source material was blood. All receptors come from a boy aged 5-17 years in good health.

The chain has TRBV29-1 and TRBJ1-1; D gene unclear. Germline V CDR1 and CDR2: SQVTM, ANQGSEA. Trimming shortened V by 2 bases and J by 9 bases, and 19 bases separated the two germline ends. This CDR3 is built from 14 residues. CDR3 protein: CSVEPNAKGRQAFF. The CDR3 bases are TGCAGCGTTGAACCGAACGCTAAAGGACGTCAAGCTTTCTTT.

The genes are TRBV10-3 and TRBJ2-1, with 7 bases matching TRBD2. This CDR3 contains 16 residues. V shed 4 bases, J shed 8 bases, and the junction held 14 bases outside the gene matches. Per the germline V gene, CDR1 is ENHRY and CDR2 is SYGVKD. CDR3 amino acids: CAISGGGRGTNDEQFF. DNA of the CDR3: TGTGCCATCAGTGGGGGAGGGCGTGGGACCAACGATGAGCAGTTCTTC.